Presented here are 3 T cell receptor beta chains from one specimen sequenced in a study of T cells in Graves' hyperthyroidism and ophthalmopathy. Authors of the study amplified TCR beta CDR3 regions from RNA transcripts. HTBI primers were the set used in a first-round RT-PCR of the TCR CDR3. TCRdb redid the calling of the multiplex PCR reads with MiXCR, one entry per CDR3 protein. The sample includes fewer than 500,000 distinct CDR3 sequences, roughly 14% seen only once; the top ten take over 10%. The specimen sequenced was blood. These receptors were obtained from a man aged 18-30 years with Graves' ophthalmopathy.

At least ten counts were recorded for this clonotype. The chain links TRBV18 to TRBJ1-1, with D unresolved. Deletions cut 2 bases from V and 7 bases from J, with 8 bases between. CDR3 length: 12 amino acids. CDR1 and CDR2 (germline): KGHSH, LQKENI. The CDR3 DNA follows: TGTGCCAGCTCACCAGAGGGATTTGAAGCTTTCTTT. It encodes CASSPEGFEAFF.

This clonotype was recorded many times. The chain has TRBV28 and TRBJ2-7; 7 positions agree with TRBD2. The germline V gene encodes CDR1 MDHEN and CDR2 SYDVKM. The CDR3 sequence is 15 residues long. Trimming at V came to 5 bases and at J to 3 bases, leaving 10 bases not matched to a gene. CDR3 amino acids: CASSRPVLAYYEQYF. Here the CDR3 DNA reads TGTGCCAGCAGTCGACCCGTACTAGCGTACTACGAGCAGTACTTC.

This clonotype was recorded at least ten times. The chain combines TRBV7-2 with TRBJ2-3, with D perhaps TRBD2 (5 bases). The CDR3 contains 17 residues. Germline assignment: CDR1 SGHTA and CDR2 FQGNSA. The V end was cut by 5 bases, the J end by 2 bases, with 20 bases between. The DNA for the CDR3 is TGTGCCAGCAGCCGAATCCCTGGGGTGACTATCACAGATACGCAGTATTTT. Amino acids: CASSRIPGVTITDTQYF.